Below, one TCR beta chain is given with its context. Its antigen is unknown. Per-base qualities were not stored, and no clone one base away is much larger. The CDR3 regions of human TCRbeta chains were analyzed by immunosequencing. The authors processed their data as follows. TCRs in the repertoires were matched against a reference library of SARS-CoV-2-specific TCRs that had been generated with the MIRA antigen-specificity platform. Breadth was defined as the fraction of unique TCRs that were SARS-CoV-2-associated, and depth was defined as the fraction of total T cells that were SARS-CoV-2-associated. Using the MIRA data, every spike-specific TCR was mapped to the spike region that the TCR reacted to and assigned to either a CD4 or a CD8 class. Log10-transformed breadth and depth values were compared by one-way ANOVA with Sidak's multiple comparisons tests. The table was pulled from immuneACCESS by TCRdb, which kept in-frame rearrangements only. Such tables lose some clones; where checked, under half of the loss comes from unresolved V genes, and the rest has no known cause. Clone size and V and J calls were adopted from that table, with D and trimming inferred from the DNA. This sample holds roughly 28,000 clones; about nine tenths were observed only once. Jointly, the top ten make up over 1% of the sample.

The data derive from a study of T cell responses to AZD1222 COVID-19 vaccine (dated by TCRdb to the early 2020s). General notes on the study: AZD1222 recipients with second doses at about 4 weeks or about 12 weeks were pooled, because spike-specific TCR depth and breadth did not differ between schedules. A total of around 240 trial participants underwent TCR sequencing, of whom nearly 210 received two doses of AZD1222 and around 25 received two doses of the MenACWY control vaccine. Enrollment into the trials was organized by age into subgroups of 18-55, 56-69 and 70-plus years, and those subgroups contained about 150, 27 and 61 TCR-sequenced participants, respectively.

The sample's time point label, in plain terms: baseline before first vaccination. Vaccinee samples came from UK trials COV001 and COV002, including a single-blind randomized controlled phase 2/3 trial of AZD1222 (ChAdOx1 nCoV-19) in healthy adults. Trial participant PBMC samples were collected at day 0 and day 28 after the second dose for TCRbeta chain sequencing. The CDR3 spans 13 residues, from the cysteine through the phenylalanine. Of all the DNA, just the CDR3 is kept, 39 bases in frame from base 1. The germline V gene gives CDR1 as SGHAT and CDR2 as FQNNGV. V loses 3 bases, J loses 3 bases, and the germline ends lie 8 bases apart. Broad study findings and their caveats: Epitopes outside the regions mutated in the B.1.351 and B.1.1.7 variants were reportedly recognized by nearly half of the unique spike-specific TCRs. Because no samples from the day 14 peak response were available, repertoires could be characterized only after the peak T cell response. Participants were mostly white British, with more females than males. The authors suggested clonal diversity may have been underestimated. Conclusions about previously exposed vaccinees are limited, since just 6 or 7 AZD1222 recipients were seropositive for SARS-CoV-2 at baseline. Vaccine-associated CD4 TCRs spanned the whole spike protein, with dominant responses in regions 160-218 and 743-854. In the small 56-69-year group, the increase in depth fell short of significance, most likely because of low power. After two AZD1222 doses, both the breadth and the depth of spike-specific TCRs were significantly higher than at day 0 and than in MenACWY recipients.

This specimen was peripheral blood, taken on day 0 of AZD1222 vaccination. The chain was built from TRBV11-2 and TRBJ2-5; TRBD2 is a weak D gene call, 5 bases matching. This receptor was obtained from an adult in good health. The CDR3 in this case is CASSFSGEETQYF. DNA sequence: TGTGCCAGCAGCTTCTCCGGGGAAGAGACCCAGTACTTC.